These 25 T cell receptor beta chains share one sample of origin, sequenced in a study of CD8+ T cells in alopecia areata. RNA was isolated and reverse transcribed to cDNA, the sequencing template. Repertoires were generated with immunoSEQ multiplex PCR, while TCRdb's copy carries only in-frame clones and drops some. The table has approximately 150,000 clones, approximately 51% seen once; the top ten hold 0.99%. The sample in question was CD4+ T cells sorted from blood, obtained at week 0. These TCRs come from a human donor with alopecia areata.

The chain recombines TRBV27 with TRBJ2-5, with 7 bases lining up with TRBD2. This CDR3 has 14 amino acids. Losses at the gene ends were 6 bases for V and 5 bases for J; bases not matched to a gene: 9. CDR1 MNHEY and CDR2 SMNVEV come from the germline V gene (reference sequence). The CDR3 loop is CASSRTRLEETQYF. The CDR3 DNA is TGTGCCAGCAGCCGGACTAGGCTGGAGGAGACCCAGTACTTC.

The rearrangement links TRBV29-1 to TRBJ2-5; no clear D. The CDR3 is made up of 10 amino acids. V gave up 7 bases and J gave up 5 bases, with 8 bases separating them. CDR1 is SQVTM, CDR2 ANQGSEA, per germline. CDR3 loop: CSAHGETQYF. The CDR3 DNA reads TGCAGCGCCCACGGGGAGACCCAGTACTTC.

The chain recombines TRBV4-2 with TRBJ2-7, with TRBD1 matching over 10 bases. This CDR3 comprises 14 residues. After removal of 0 bases from V and 8 bases from J, the junction contained 4 bases not matched to a gene. Per the germline V gene, CDR1 is LGHNA and CDR2 is YNFKEQ. CDR3: CASSQDWDRGKQYF. CDR3 in DNA: TGTGCCAGCAGCCAAGACTGGGACAGGGGAAAGCAGTACTTC.

This chain uses TRBV6-5 with TRBJ1-3, with 8 nucleotides matching TRBD1. CDR1 is MNHEY and CDR2 is SVGAGI in the germline V gene. Trimming took 6 bases from V and 3 from J; bases not matched to a gene: 7. The CDR3 loop spans 15 amino acids. The CDR3 reads CASSRGTGDGNTIYF. CDR3 coding DNA: TGTGCCAGCAGCCGAGGGACAGGTGATGGAAACACCATATATTTT.

Only one count was recorded for this clone. The CDR3 is CSVAGGLATGVGADTQYF. DNA of the CDR3: TGCAGCGTTGCCGGGGGACTAGCGACCGGCGTAGGGGCAGATACGCAGTATTTT. The chain has TRBV29-1 and TRBJ2-3, with TRBD2 matching over 10 bases. Germline-derived CDR1 and CDR2 are SQVTM and ANQGSEA. J gave up 4 bases and V 4 bases, and 17 bases lay outside the gene matches. CDR3 length: 18 amino acids.

CDR3 protein: CATSRGLAGGTDTQYF. The CDR3 DNA follows: TGTGCCACCAGCAGAGGACTAGCGGGAGGCACAGATACGCAGTATTTT. The chain carries TRBV15 and TRBJ2-3, with TRBD2 matching over 12 bases. The CDR3 is 16 amino acids. The ends lost 1 base at V and 1 base at J; junction bases unmatched: 0. Per the germline V gene, CDR1 is LNHNV and CDR2 is YYDKDF (reference sequence).

This clone was counted a single time. The V call is TRBV30, the J call TRBJ1-2; D is undetermined. The CDR3 runs 13 residues. V was pared by 2 bases and J by 4 bases, with 11 bases between. CDR1 is GTSNPN, CDR2 SVGIG, per germline (reference sequence). The chain's CDR3 is CAWSQRAPYGYTF. The CDR3 DNA follows: TGTGCCTGGAGTCAAAGGGCCCCCTATGGCTACACCTTC.

This rearrangement joins TRBV18 to TRBJ1-1, with 7 bases aligning to TRBD1. The J segment lost 4 bases and the V segment lost 3 bases, leaving 8 bases of the junction unmatched. The V gene's germline CDR1 is KGHSH and CDR2 LQKENI. This CDR3 region has 15 residues. The CDR3 nucleotides are TGTGCCAGCTCACCCCTGGAGGGGGCCGGCACTGAAGCTTTCTTT. Translated, it gives CASSPLEGAGTEAFF.

V usage is TRBV19 and J usage is TRBJ2-2; TRBD1 might be the D (6 bases). The ends were cut back, 7 bases at V and 1 base at J, with 13 bases in the middle. The germline CDR1 and CDR2 sequences are LNHDA and SQIVND (reference sequence). There are 15 residues in the CDR3. The CDR3 coding sequence is TGTGCCAGTACCGCCGGGACACAGAACACCGGGGAGCTGTTTTTT. Translating it yields CASTAGTQNTGELFF. Based on the CDR3 plus reference TRBV19 and TRBJ2-2, the full variable domain is DGGITQSPKYLFRKEGQNVTLSCEQNLNHDAMYWYRQDPGQGLRLIYYSQIVNDFQKGDIAEGYSVSREKKESFPLTVTSAQKNPTAFYLCASTAGTQNTGELFFGEGSRLTVL.

The J gene is TRBJ2-3, the V gene TRBV10-3, with no clear D. Looked up from germline, CDR1 is ENHRY and CDR2 is SYGVKD. The V and J ends lost 2 bases and 2 bases respectively, with 8 bases between them. CDR3 length: 14 residues. Here the CDR3 reads CAISEGRVTDTQYF. The CDR3 DNA reads TGTGCCATCAGTGAGGGCAGAGTCACAGATACGCAGTATTTT.

At least ten counts were recorded for this clone. The V call is TRBV30, the J call TRBJ2-5; 7 bases agree with TRBD1. CDR1 is GTSNPN and CDR2 is SVGIG in the germline V gene (reference sequence). V lost 3 bases to trimming and J lost 4 bases; unmatched junction nucleotides: 2. The CDR3 consists of 12 residues. Here the CDR3 reads CAWRTGRETQYF. CDR3 nucleotide sequence: TGTGCCTGGAGGACAGGGAGAGAGACCCAGTACTTC.

This clone was detected a few times. The chain carries TRBV4-1 and TRBJ1-3; TRBD1 agrees at 7 bases. The CDR3 loop spans 17 amino acids. The V gene's germline CDR1 is MGHRA and CDR2 YSYEKL. V shed 4 bases and J 4 bases; nucleotides not matched to a gene: 13. CDR3 sequence (DNA): TGCGCCAGCAGCCCAACGACAGGGAGGTTTTCCGGAAACACCATATATTTT. Residues: CASSPTTGRFSGNTIYF.

The chain has TRBV27 and TRBJ1-2; 10 positions match TRBD1. The V segment lost 4 bases and the J segment 4 bases; nucleotides outside the gene matches: 6. This CDR3 is built from 15 residues. Per the germline V gene, CDR1 is MNHEY and CDR2 is SMNVEV (reference sequence). The CDR3 bases are TGTGCCAGCAGTTCCCCAGGGACAGGGGTCTATGGCTACACCTTC. Encoded protein: CASSSPGTGVYGYTF.

This clone was seen only once. This chain connects TRBV29-1 to TRBJ2-7; 8 bases agree with TRBD2. Germline-derived CDR1 and CDR2 are SQVTM and ANQGSEA. Germline trimming cut 2 bases from V and 2 bases from J; bases unmatched to any gene: 5. CDR3 size: 14 residues. This CDR3 is CSVETPGGPYEQYF. For the CDR3, the DNA is TGCAGCGTTGAAACCCCGGGAGGGCCCTACGAGCAGTACTTC.

This clone was detected only once. This sequence joins TRBV18 and TRBJ1-5; D gene ambiguous. The CDR3 runs to 14 residues. V lost 3 bases to trimming and J lost 5 bases, with 11 bases between them. Germline CDR1 is KGHSH and CDR2 is LQKENI. This CDR3 is CASSPLPVDQPQHF. CDR3 coding DNA: TGTGCCAGCTCACCCCTGCCGGTTGATCAGCCCCAGCATTTT.

The chain employs TRBV5-8 and TRBJ1-5; D not certain. Per germline, CDR1 SGHTS and CDR2 YDEGEE. V lost 1 base and J 3 bases, leaving 8 bases between the germline ends. The CDR3 length is 14 residues. CDR3 amino acids: CASSLFRDNQPQHF. Here the CDR3 DNA reads TGTGCCAGCAGCTTGTTTAGGGACAATCAGCCCCAGCATTTT.

The chain links TRBV6-5 to TRBJ1-2; 7 bases agree with TRBD1. CDR3 length equals 14 residues. Germline V gene lookup returns CDR1 MNHEY and CDR2 SVGAGI. V lost 5 bases and J lost 4; bases outside the gene matches: 7. This CDR3 is CASSNYRGPYGYTF. DNA of the CDR3: TGTGCCAGCAGTAATTACAGGGGACCCTATGGCTACACCTTC.

The genes are TRBV28 and TRBJ2-3; no definite D call. The CDR3 contains 12 residues. Per germline, CDR1 MDHEN and CDR2 SYDVKM. Trimming removed 6 bases at V and 4 bases at J, with 8 bases between. The CDR3 region is CASRPPADTQYF. CDR3 DNA: TGTGCCAGCAGGCCGCCGGCAGATACGCAGTATTTT. Full variable domain (remainder filled in from reference TRBV28 and TRBJ2-3): DVKVTQSSRYLVKRTGEKVFLECVQDMDHENMFWYRQDPGLGLRLIYFSYDVKMKEKGDIPEGYSVSREKKERFSLILESASTNQTSMYLCASRPPADTQYFGPGTRLTVL.

This CDR3 reads CASSPSVRSYNEQFF. CDR3 DNA sequence: TGTGCCAGTAGTCCAAGCGTACGCTCCTACAATGAGCAGTTCTTC. The chain combines TRBV19 with TRBJ2-1; D remains ambiguous. The CDR3 runs to 15 residues. Per germline, CDR1 LNHDA and CDR2 SQIVND (reference sequence). The V gene lost 5 bases and the J gene lost 0 bases, with 11 bases spanning the gap.

The CDR3 sequence: CASSRGGSAGELFF. The CDR3 nucleotides are TGTGCCAGCAGCCGAGGGGGGAGCGCCGGGGAGCTGTTTTTT. The rearrangement uses TRBV11-2 and TRBJ2-2; D could derive from TRBD1 or TRBD2 (6 bases each). Germline CDR1 reads SGHAT; CDR2 reads FQNNGV. Trimming stripped 5 bases from V and 6 bases from J, with 13 bases between. The CDR3 covers 14 residues. The full variable domain, its missing parts supplied by reference TRBV11-2 and TRBJ2-2, is EAGVAQSPRYKIIEKRQSVAFWCNPISGHATLYWYQQILGQGPKLLIQFQNNGVVDDSQLPKDRFSAERLKGVDSTLKIQPAKLEDSAVYLCASSRGGSAGELFFGEGSRLTVL.

The chain uses TRBV4-2 and TRBJ2-4, with TRBD1 as a possible D gene (5 bases). This CDR3 is 15 amino acids long. Trimming removed 1 base from V and 5 bases from J, with 12 bases in between. Per the germline V gene, CDR1 is LGHNA and CDR2 is YNFKEQ. The CDR3 DNA follows: TGTGCCAGCAGCCAAGCGGCCAGGGTTGAAAACATTCAGTACTTC. Its protein product is CASSQAARVENIQYF.

This clone was seen once. The V gene is TRBV4-2, the J gene TRBJ1-2, with D maybe TRBD1 (5 bases). Trimming took 0 bases from V and 8 from J, leaving 10 bases between them. Per the germline V gene, CDR1 is LGHNA and CDR2 is YNFKEQ. This CDR3 is built from 13 residues. CDR3 region: CASSQDYGDGYTF. In DNA form, the CDR3 reads TGTGCCAGCAGCCAAGATTATGGGGACGGCTACACCTTC.

This clone has just a few counts. The V gene is TRBV27, the J gene TRBJ2-2; 12 nucleotides line up with TRBD2. CDR1 MNHEY and CDR2 SMNVEV come from the germline V gene (reference sequence). The CDR3 has 17 residues. V shed 5 bases and J 5 bases; nucleotides not matched to a gene: 9. Written as DNA, the CDR3 is TGTGCCAGCAGTAGTAGACTAGCGGGAGTACGGACCGGGGAGCTGTTTTTT. This gives the protein CASSSRLAGVRTGELFF.

CDR3 residues: CSVNRDRLQETQYF. CDR3 in DNA: TGCAGCGTTAATAGGGACAGGCTCCAAGAGACCCAGTACTTC. This chain links TRBV29-1 with TRBJ2-5; 8 bases agree with TRBD1. The CDR3 covers 14 residues. V shed 5 bases, J shed 1 base, and the junction held 6 bases outside the gene matches. CDR1 SQVTM and CDR2 ANQGSEA come from the germline V gene.

The chain carries TRBV4-1 and TRBJ1-1; D not resolved. Germline assignment: CDR1 MGHRA and CDR2 YSYEKL. Trimming removed 0 bases from V and 4 bases from J, with 9 bases in between. CDR3 length equals 14 residues. CDR3 DNA sequence: TGCGCCAGCAGCCAAGACAGGTTCAGCACTGAAGCTTTCTTT. It encodes CASSQDRFSTEAFF.